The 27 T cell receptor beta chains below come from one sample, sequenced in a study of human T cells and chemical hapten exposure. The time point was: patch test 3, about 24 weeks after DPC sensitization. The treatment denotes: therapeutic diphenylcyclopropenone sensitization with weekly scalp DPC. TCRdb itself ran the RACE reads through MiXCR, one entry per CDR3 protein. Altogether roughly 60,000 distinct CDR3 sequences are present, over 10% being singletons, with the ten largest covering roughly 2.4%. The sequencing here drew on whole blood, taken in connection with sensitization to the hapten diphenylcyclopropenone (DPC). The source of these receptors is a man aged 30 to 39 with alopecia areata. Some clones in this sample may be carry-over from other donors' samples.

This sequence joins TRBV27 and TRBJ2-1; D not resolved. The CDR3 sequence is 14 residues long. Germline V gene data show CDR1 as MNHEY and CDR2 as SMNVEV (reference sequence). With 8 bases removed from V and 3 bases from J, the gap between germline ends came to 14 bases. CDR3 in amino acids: CASRVADNYNEQFF. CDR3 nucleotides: TGTGCCAGCCGGGTGGCGGATAACTACAATGAGCAGTTCTTC.

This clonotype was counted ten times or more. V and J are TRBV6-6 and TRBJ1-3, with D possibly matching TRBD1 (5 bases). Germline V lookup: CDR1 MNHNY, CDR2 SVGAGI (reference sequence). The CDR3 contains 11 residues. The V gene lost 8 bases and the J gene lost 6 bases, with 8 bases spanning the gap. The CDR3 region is CASWTPNTIYF. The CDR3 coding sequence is TGTGCCAGCTGGACACCAAACACCATATATTTT.

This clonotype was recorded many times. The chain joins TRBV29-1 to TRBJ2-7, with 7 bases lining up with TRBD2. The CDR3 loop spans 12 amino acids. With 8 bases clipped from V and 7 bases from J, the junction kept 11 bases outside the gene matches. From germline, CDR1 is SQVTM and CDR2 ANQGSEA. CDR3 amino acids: CSSVSGSREQYF. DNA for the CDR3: TGCAGCTCCGTTAGCGGGTCCAGGGAGCAGTACTTC.

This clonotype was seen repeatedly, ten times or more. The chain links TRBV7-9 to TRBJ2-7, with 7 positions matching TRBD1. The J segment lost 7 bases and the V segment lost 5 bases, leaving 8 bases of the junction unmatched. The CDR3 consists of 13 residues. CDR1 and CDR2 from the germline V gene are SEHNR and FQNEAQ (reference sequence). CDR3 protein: CASSQQGGVEQYF. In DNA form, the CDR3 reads TGTGCCAGCAGCCAACAAGGGGGCGTGGAGCAGTACTTC.

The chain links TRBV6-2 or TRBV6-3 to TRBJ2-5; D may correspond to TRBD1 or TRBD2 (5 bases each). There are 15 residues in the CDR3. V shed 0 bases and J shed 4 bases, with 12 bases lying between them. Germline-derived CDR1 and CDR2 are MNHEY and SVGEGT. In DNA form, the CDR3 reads TGTGCCAGCAGTTACTCGAAGGGGACCCGAGAGACCCAGTACTTC. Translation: CASSYSKGTRETQYF.

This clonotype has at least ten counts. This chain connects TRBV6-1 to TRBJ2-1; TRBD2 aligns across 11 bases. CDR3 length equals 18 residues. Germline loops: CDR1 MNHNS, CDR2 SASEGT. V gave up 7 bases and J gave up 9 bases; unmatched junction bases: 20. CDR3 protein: CASMPIALAGGPTVEQFF. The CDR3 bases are TGTGCCAGCATGCCTATCGCCCTAGCGGGGGGCCCCACGGTTGAGCAGTTCTTC.

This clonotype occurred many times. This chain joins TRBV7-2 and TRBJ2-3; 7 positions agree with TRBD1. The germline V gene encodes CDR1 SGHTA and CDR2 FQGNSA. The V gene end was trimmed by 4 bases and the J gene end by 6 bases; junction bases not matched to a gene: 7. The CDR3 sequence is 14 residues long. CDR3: CASSSPDRMDTQYF. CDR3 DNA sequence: TGTGCCAGCAGCTCCCCGGACAGGATGGATACGCAGTATTTT.

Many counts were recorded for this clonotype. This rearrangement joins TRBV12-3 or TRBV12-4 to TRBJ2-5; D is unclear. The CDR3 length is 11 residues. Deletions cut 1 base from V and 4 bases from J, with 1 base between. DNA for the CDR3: TGTGCCAGCAGTTTAGTAGAGACCCAGTACTTC. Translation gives CASSLVETQYF.

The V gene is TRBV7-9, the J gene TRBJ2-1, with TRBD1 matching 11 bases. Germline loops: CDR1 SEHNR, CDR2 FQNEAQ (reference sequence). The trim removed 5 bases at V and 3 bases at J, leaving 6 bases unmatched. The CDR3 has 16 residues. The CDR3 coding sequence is TGTGCCAGCAGCCGCCGGACAGGGGGCCTCTACAATGAGCAGTTCTTC. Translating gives CASSRRTGGLYNEQFF.

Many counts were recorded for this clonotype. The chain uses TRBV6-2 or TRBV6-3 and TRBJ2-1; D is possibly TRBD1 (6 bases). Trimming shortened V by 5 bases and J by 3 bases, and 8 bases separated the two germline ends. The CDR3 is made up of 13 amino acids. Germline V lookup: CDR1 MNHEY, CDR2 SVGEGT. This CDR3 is CASSNRVYNEQFF. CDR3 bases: TGTGCCAGCAGTAACAGGGTCTACAATGAGCAGTTCTTC.

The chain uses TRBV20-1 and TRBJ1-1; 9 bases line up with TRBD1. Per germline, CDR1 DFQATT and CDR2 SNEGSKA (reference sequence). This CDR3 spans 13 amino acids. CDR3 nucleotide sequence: TGCACCCCCATTGGGACAGGGACGACTGAAGCTTTCTTT. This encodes CTPIGTGTTEAFF.

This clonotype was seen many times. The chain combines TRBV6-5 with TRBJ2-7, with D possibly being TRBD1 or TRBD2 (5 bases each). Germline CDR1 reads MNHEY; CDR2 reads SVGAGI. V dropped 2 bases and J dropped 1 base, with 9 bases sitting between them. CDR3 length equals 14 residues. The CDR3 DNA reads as TGTGCCAGCAGTTACCATGAGGGGTCCTACGAGCAGTACTTC. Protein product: CASSYHEGSYEQYF.

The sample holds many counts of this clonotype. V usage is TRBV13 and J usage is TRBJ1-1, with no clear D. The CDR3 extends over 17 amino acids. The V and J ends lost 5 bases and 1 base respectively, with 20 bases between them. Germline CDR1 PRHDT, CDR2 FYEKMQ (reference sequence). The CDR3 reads CASSLPGGQAPNTEAFF. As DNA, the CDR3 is TGTGCCAGCAGCCTCCCAGGTGGGCAGGCGCCGAACACTGAAGCTTTCTTT. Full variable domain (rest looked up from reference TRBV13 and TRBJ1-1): AAGVIQSPRHLIKEKRETATLKCYPIPRHDTVYWYQQGPGQDPQFLISFYEKMQSDKGSIPDRFSAQQFSDYHSELNMSSLELGDSALYFCASSLPGGQAPNTEAFFGQGTRLTVV.

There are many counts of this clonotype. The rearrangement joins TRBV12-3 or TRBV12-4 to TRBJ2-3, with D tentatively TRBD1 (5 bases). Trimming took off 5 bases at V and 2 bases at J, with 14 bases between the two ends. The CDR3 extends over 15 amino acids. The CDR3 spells CASSTGRAITDTQYF. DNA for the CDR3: TGTGCCAGCAGTACCGGCAGGGCTATCACAGATACGCAGTATTTT.

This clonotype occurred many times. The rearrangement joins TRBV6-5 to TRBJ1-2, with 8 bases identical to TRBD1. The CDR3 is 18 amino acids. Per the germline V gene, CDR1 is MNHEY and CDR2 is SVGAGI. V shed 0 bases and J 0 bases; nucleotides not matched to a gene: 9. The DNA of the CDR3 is TGTGCCAGCAGTTACTCACTACCGCGGGACAGGACTAACTATGGCTACACCTTC. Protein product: CASSYSLPRDRTNYGYTF.

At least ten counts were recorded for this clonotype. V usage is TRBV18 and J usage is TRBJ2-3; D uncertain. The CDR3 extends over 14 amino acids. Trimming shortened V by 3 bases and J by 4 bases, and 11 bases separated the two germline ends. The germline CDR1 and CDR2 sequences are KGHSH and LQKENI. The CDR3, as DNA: TGTGCCAGCTCACCGGGAAGGAGCCCAGATACGCAGTATTTT. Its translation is CASSPGRSPDTQYF.

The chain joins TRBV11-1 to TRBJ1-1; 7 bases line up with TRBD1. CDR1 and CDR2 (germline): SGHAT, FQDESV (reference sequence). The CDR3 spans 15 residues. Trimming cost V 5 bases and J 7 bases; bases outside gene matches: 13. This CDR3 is CASSPRDREFYEAFF. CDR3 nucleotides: TGTGCCAGCAGCCCCCGGGACAGAGAATTTTATGAAGCTTTCTTT.

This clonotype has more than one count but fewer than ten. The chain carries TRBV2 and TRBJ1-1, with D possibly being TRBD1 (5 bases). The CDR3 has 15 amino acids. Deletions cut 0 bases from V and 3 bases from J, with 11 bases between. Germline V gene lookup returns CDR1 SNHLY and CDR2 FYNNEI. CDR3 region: CASSEAPLTDTEAFF. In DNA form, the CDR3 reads TGTGCCAGCAGTGAAGCACCCTTGACAGACACTGAAGCTTTCTTT.

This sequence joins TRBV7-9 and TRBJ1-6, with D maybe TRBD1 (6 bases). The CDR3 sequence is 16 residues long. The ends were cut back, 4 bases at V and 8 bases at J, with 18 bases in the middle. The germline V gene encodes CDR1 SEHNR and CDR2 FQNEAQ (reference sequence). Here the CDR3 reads CASSSLRGSIDSPLHF. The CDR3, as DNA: TGTGCCAGCAGCTCCCTCAGGGGTTCAATCGATTCACCCCTCCACTTT.

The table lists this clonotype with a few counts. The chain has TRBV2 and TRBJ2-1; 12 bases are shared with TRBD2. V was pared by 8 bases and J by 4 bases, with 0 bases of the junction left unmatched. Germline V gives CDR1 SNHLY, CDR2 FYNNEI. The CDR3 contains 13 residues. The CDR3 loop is CASGTSGYNEQFF. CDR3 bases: TGTGCCAGCGGGACTAGCGGGTACAATGAGCAGTTCTTC.

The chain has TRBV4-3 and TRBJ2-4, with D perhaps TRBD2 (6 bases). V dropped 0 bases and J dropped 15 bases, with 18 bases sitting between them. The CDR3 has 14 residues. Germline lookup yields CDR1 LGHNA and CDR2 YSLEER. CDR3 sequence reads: CASSQEVDWGVRYF. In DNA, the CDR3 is TGCGCCAGCAGCCAAGAAGTCGATTGGGGGGTCAGGTACTTC.

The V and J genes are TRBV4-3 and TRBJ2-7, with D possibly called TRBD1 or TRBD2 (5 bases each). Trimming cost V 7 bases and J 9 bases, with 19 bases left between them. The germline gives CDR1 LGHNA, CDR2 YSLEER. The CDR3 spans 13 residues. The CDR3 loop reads CASTPRVGDGQYF. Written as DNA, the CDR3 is TGCGCCAGCACCCCCCGGGTGGGGGACGGGCAGTACTTC.

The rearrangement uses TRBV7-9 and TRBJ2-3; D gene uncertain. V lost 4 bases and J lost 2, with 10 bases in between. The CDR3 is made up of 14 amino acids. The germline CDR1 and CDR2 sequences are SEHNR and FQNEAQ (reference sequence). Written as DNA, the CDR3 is TGTGCCAGCAGCTCAGGACCGCTCACAGATACGCAGTATTTT. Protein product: CASSSGPLTDTQYF.

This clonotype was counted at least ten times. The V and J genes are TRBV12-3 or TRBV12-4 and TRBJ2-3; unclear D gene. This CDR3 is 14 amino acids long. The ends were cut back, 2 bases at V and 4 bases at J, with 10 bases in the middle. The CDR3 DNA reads TGTGCCAGCAGTTTAAGAACAGCCTCAGATACGCAGTATTTT. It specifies CASSLRTASDTQYF.

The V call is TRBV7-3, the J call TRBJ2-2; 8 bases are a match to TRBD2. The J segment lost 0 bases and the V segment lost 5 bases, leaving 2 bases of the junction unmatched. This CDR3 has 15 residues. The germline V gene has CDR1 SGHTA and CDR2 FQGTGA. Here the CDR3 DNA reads TGTGCCAGCAGCCTGACTAGCGCGAACACCGGGGAGCTGTTTTTT. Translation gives CASSLTSANTGELFF.

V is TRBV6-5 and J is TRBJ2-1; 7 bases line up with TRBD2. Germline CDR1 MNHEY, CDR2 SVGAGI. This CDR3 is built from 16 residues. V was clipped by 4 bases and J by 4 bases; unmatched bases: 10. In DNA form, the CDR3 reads TGTGCCAGCAGTTCACTAAGCGGGGTTACTTACAATGAGCAGTTCTTC. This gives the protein CASSSLSGVTYNEQFF.

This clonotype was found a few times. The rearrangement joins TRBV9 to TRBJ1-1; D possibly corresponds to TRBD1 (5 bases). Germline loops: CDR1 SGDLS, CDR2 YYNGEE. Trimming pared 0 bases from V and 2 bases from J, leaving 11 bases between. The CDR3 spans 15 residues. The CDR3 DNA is TGTGCCAGCAGCGTAGAGCCGGGACCCAACACTGAAGCTTTCTTT. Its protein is CASSVEPGPNTEAFF.